These 32 T cell receptor beta chains were sequenced from one sample in a study of cytomegalovirus exposure and HLA in healthy donors. In the PCR, 60 Vbeta and 13 Jbeta primers were used. TCRdb's table, derived via immunoSEQ multiplex PCR, lists solely in-frame clones and lacks some. This table has 95,000 to 150,000 clones, over 60% appearing once. Sequenced input: PBMCs. These receptor sequences come from a woman aged 40 to 49 in good health and CMV-seronegative.

This rearrangement joins TRBV11-2 to TRBJ2-1; D perhaps matches TRBD2 (6 bases). Germline lookup yields CDR1 SGHAT and CDR2 FQNNGV. CDR3 size: 15 residues. V lost 0 bases, J lost 6 bases, and 12 bases lay in between. CDR3 coding DNA: TGTGCCAGCAGCTTAGAACCGGGAGAGGGCAATGAGCAGTTCTTC. It yields the protein CASSLEPGEGNEQFF.

There are a few counts of this clone. The chain links TRBV6-5 to TRBJ2-7; TRBD1 aligns across 10 bases. The length of the CDR3 is 16 residues. From germline, CDR1 is MNHEY and CDR2 SVGAGI. V trimming: 2 bases; J trimming: 1 base; junction bases outside the gene matches: 5. This CDR3 reads CASSYLGQGGSYEQYF. In DNA form, the CDR3 reads TGTGCCAGCAGTTACCTCGGACAGGGGGGTTCCTACGAGCAGTACTTC.

This clone has just a few counts. This chain joins TRBV5-1 and TRBJ1-1; 7 bases map to TRBD1. After removal of 6 bases from V and 1 base from J, the junction contained 6 bases not matched to a gene. The CDR3 is 14 amino acids. Germline V gene data show CDR1 as SGHRS and CDR2 as YFSETQ. The CDR3 spells CASTAGTENTEAFF. CDR3 DNA: TGCGCCAGCACAGCCGGGACAGAGAACACTGAAGCTTTCTTT.

This clone was detected a few times. The V call is TRBV25-1, the J call TRBJ2-3, with a possible D match to TRBD2 (6 bases). The CDR3 contains 16 residues. Germline CDR1 and CDR2: MGHDK and SYGVNS. The V and J ends lost 3 bases and 0 bases respectively, with 13 bases between them. CDR3 nucleotides: TGTGCCAGCAGTGACACGGAGGGCAGAAGCACAGATACGCAGTATTTT. Translating gives CASSDTEGRSTDTQYF.

The V and J genes are TRBV5-1 and TRBJ2-2; the match to TRBD2 covers 14 bases. Per germline, CDR1 SGHRS and CDR2 YFSETQ. V gave up 5 bases and J gave up 5 bases; unmatched junction bases: 8. CDR3 length: 17 residues. This CDR3 reads CASSSGLAGDGTGELFF. As DNA, the CDR3 is TGCGCCAGCAGTTCGGGACTAGCGGGAGATGGGACCGGGGAGCTGTTTTTT.

The chain is built from TRBV10-1 and TRBJ1-1; D is ambiguous. Trimming shortened V by 3 bases and J by 4 bases, and 9 bases separated the two germline ends. The CDR3 is 13 residues long. Germline values: CDR1 WNHNN, CDR2 SYGVQD (reference sequence). The CDR3 DNA follows: TGCGCCAGCAGTGAACTAGGGAGCACTGAAGCTTTCTTT. It yields the protein CASSELGSTEAFF.

This clone was counted a few times. The chain uses TRBV19 and TRBJ2-4; TRBD2 matches 7 bases. Trimming cost V 6 bases and J 6 bases; bases outside gene matches: 14. The CDR3 runs to 16 residues. Per the germline V gene, CDR1 is LNHDA and CDR2 is SQIVND (reference sequence). CDR3 DNA: TGTGCCAGTAGCCCCGACCGCGGGAGAGCGGGAAACATTCAGTACTTC. It is translated as CASSPDRGRAGNIQYF.

This chain links TRBV12-5 with TRBJ2-6, with TRBD1 matching over 8 bases. The CDR3 consists of 17 residues. Trimming cost V 0 bases and J 0 bases; bases outside gene matches: 1. CDR1 LGHNT and CDR2 FRNRAP come from the germline V gene. CDR3 coding DNA: TGTGCTAGTGGTTTGGTTACAGGGGGCTCTGGGGCCAACGTCCTGACTTTC. Residues: CASGLVTGGSGANVLTF.

The chain links TRBV7-9 to TRBJ2-5, with 10 bases matching TRBD1. The J call may not be correct, given that the DNA end is closer to TRBJ2-7. The germline gives CDR1 SEHNR, CDR2 FQNEAQ (reference sequence). The CDR3 loop spans 15 amino acids. CDR3 amino acids: CASSFGTGDLYEQYF. CDR3 DNA sequence: TGTGCCAGCAGCTTCGGGACAGGGGATCTTTACGAGCAGTACTTC.

J is TRBJ2-2 and V is TRBV13, with D possibly matching TRBD1 (5 bases). Looked up from germline, CDR1 is PRHDT and CDR2 is FYEKMQ (reference sequence). The CDR3 totals 16 residues. V was cut by 4 bases and J by 0 bases, with 12 bases left in between. The CDR3 DNA is TGTGCCAGCAGCTCCCGACAGTTCTCGAACACCGGGGAGCTGTTTTTT. This sequence encodes CASSSRQFSNTGELFF.

The chain joins TRBV11-2 to TRBJ2-7; 9 bases match TRBD1. The CDR3 loop spans 14 amino acids. Germline CDR1 is SGHAT and CDR2 is FQNNGV. The ends lost 7 bases at V and 4 bases at J; junction bases unmatched: 8. The DNA for the CDR3 is TGTGCCAGCAATACGGGGACAGGGTCGTACGAGCAGTACTTC. Amino acid sequence: CASNTGTGSYEQYF.

J is TRBJ2-2 and V is TRBV6-1, with 7 bases aligning to TRBD1. V was pared by 6 bases and J by 6 bases, with 4 bases of the junction left unmatched. The CDR3 covers 13 residues. Germline V gene data show CDR1 as MNHNS and CDR2 as SASEGT. The CDR3 reads CASRPGQAGELFF. The DNA for the CDR3 is TGTGCCAGCAGACCCGGACAGGCCGGGGAGCTGTTTTTT.

This chain links TRBV4-3 with TRBJ2-1; D is perhaps TRBD1 (5 bases). Germline values: CDR1 LGHNA, CDR2 YSLEER. The CDR3 consists of 15 residues. V was clipped by 4 bases and J by 1 base, with 11 bases between them. Written as DNA, the CDR3 is TGCGCCAGCAGCCGGACGGCAGGGTCCTACAATGAGCAGTTCTTC. Its protein product is CASSRTAGSYNEQFF.

This clone has only a few counts. The CDR3 bases are TGTGCCAGCAGTCCCGGGGGGGGAGTGACGAACACTGAAGCTTTCTTT. Its translation is CASSPGGGVTNTEAFF. The gene calls are TRBV28 and TRBJ1-1; possible D gene TRBD1, 5 bases. The CDR3 is 16 residues long. The V gene lost 5 bases and the J gene lost 1 base, with 17 bases spanning the gap. The germline CDR1 and CDR2 sequences are MDHEN and SYDVKM.

CDR3: CASSLASGGNTGELFF. The CDR3 region has the DNA TGTGCCAGCAGCTTGGCAAGCGGGGGGAACACCGGGGAGCTGTTTTTT. The chain carries TRBV5-4 and TRBJ2-2, with TRBD2 identical over 8 bases. The ends lost 0 bases at V and 1 base at J; junction bases unmatched: 2. The germline CDR1 and CDR2 sequences are SGHNT and YYREEE (reference sequence). This CDR3 comprises 16 residues. Supplemented by reference TRBV5-4 and TRBJ2-2, the full variable domain reads ETGVTQSPTHLIKTRGQQVTLRCSSQSGHNTVSWYQQALGQGPQFIFQYYREEENGRGNFPPRFSGLQFPNYSSELNVNALELDDSALYLCASSLASGGNTGELFFGEGSRLTVL.

The chain couples TRBV28 to TRBJ1-1; D is undetermined. Trimming stripped 4 bases from V and 1 base from J, with 10 bases between. The CDR3 loop spans 14 amino acids. The germline CDR1 and CDR2 sequences are MDHEN and SYDVKM. The CDR3, as DNA: TGTGCCAGCAGTTCCCCACGGGAGAACACTGAAGCTTTCTTT. Its translation is CASSSPRENTEAFF.

The V gene is TRBV28, the J gene TRBJ1-1, with D uncertain. This CDR3 comprises 14 residues. The V and J ends lost 4 bases and 4 bases respectively, with 13 bases between them. In germline, CDR1 is MDHEN, CDR2 SYDVKM. CDR3 sequence: CASSSPYSGTEAFF. The CDR3 DNA reads as TGTGCCAGCAGTTCCCCGTACTCGGGCACTGAAGCTTTCTTT.

This chain links TRBV11-2 with TRBJ1-2; 10 positions agree with TRBD1. Germline CDR1 is SGHAT and CDR2 is FQNNGV. J was trimmed by 6 bases and V by 1 base; bases with no gene match: 2. This CDR3 has 14 residues. The chain's CDR3 is CASSLGDRGHGYTF. DNA of the CDR3: TGTGCCAGCAGCTTAGGGGACAGGGGACATGGCTACACCTTC.

The V and J genes are TRBV27 and TRBJ2-5; 8 nucleotides align to TRBD1. CDR3 size: 14 residues. V trimming: 5 bases; J trimming: 5 bases; junction bases outside the gene matches: 7. The V gene's germline CDR1 is MNHEY and CDR2 SMNVEV (reference sequence). The CDR3 nucleotides read TGTGCCAGCAGTCCCTCAGGGGGCGGCGAGACCCAGTACTTC. Translated, it gives CASSPSGGGETQYF.

This CDR3 reads CASSPGTGRNEQFF. Here the CDR3 DNA reads TGTGCCAGCAGCCCCGGGACAGGGAGGAATGAGCAGTTCTTC. The rearrangement uses TRBV28 and TRBJ2-1, with 9 bases aligning to TRBD1. Trimming at V came to 6 bases and at J to 7 bases, leaving 7 bases not matched to a gene. The length of the CDR3 is 14 residues. Germline CDR1 reads MDHEN; CDR2 reads SYDVKM.

The V call is TRBV7-9, the J call TRBJ2-1, with 12 bases that match TRBD1. This CDR3 is built from 17 residues. J gave up 5 bases and V 8 bases, and 13 bases lay outside the gene matches. Germline CDR1 is SEHNR and CDR2 is FQNEAQ (reference sequence). The chain's CDR3 is CASFTLPRDRGHNEQFF. The CDR3 nucleotides read TGTGCCAGCTTTACCCTCCCCAGGGACAGGGGGCACAATGAGCAGTTCTTC. Full variable domain (remainder filled in from reference TRBV7-9 and TRBJ2-1): DTGVSQNPRHKITKRGQNVTFRCDPISEHNRLYWYRQTLGQGPEFLTYFQNEAQLEKSRLLSDRFSAERPKGSFSTLEIQRTEQGDSAMYLCASFTLPRDRGHNEQFFGPGTRLTVL.

The chain has TRBV5-6 and TRBJ2-1; weak D call: TRBD1 (6 bases). The CDR3 runs 15 residues. The germline V and J ends were trimmed by 3 bases and 4 bases, with 14 bases remaining between them. The germline V gene has CDR1 SGHDT and CDR2 YYEEEE. CDR3 DNA: TGTGCCAGCAGCTGGCTTACAGGGAAATACAATGAGCAGTTCTTC. It codes for CASSWLTGKYNEQFF.

This chain links TRBV28 with TRBJ1-4; D possibly corresponds to TRBD1 (5 bases). The V gene lost 5 bases and the J gene lost 6 bases, with 13 bases spanning the gap. This CDR3 contains 14 residues. Germline CDR1 and CDR2: MDHEN and SYDVKM. In DNA, the CDR3 is TGTGCCAGCAGTCGACAGTCCCTCCATGAAAAACTGTTTTTT. Translated, it gives CASSRQSLHEKLFF. Full variable domain (rest looked up from reference TRBV28 and TRBJ1-4): DVKVTQSSRYLVKRTGEKVFLECVQDMDHENMFWYRQDPGLGLRLIYFSYDVKMKEKGDIPEGYSVSREKKERFSLILESASTNQTSMYLCASSRQSLHEKLFFGSGTQLSVL.

CDR3 sequence reads: CASRELGGGVHEQYF. The CDR3 DNA reads as TGTGCCAGCAGAGAGTTAGGGGGAGGGGTACACGAGCAGTACTTC. The chain joins TRBV27 to TRBJ2-5, with D possibly being TRBD2 (7 bases). TRBJ2-7 matches the DNA end more closely, so the J call is doubtful. Germline V gene data show CDR1 as MNHEY and CDR2 as SMNVEV (reference sequence). The CDR3 covers 15 residues.

The chain has TRBV11-2 and TRBJ2-3, with D possibly matching TRBD1 (6 bases). CDR1 is SGHAT, CDR2 FQNNGV, per germline. The V end lost 5 bases, the J end lost 4 bases, and 13 bases lay between the germline ends. This CDR3 is built from 14 residues. CDR3 nucleotide sequence: TGTGCCAGCAGCCCCACAGCAGGGGCAGATACGCAGTATTTT. Translating gives CASSPTAGADTQYF.

The chain uses TRBV5-4 and TRBJ1-1; 11 bases match TRBD1. V lost 3 bases to trimming and J lost 3 bases; unmatched junction nucleotides: 1. The germline CDR1 and CDR2 sequences are SGHNT and YYREEE (reference sequence). The CDR3 length is 14 residues. Written as DNA, the CDR3 is TGTGCCAGCAGCTCGGGACAGGGGGACACTGAAGCTTTCTTT. It is translated as CASSSGQGDTEAFF.

The chain uses TRBV7-9 and TRBJ2-1; 9 bases are a match to TRBD2. With V trimmed by 6 bases and J by 10 bases, 7 bases remained unmatched. The CDR3 is 13 residues long. The V gene's germline CDR1 is SEHNR and CDR2 FQNEAQ (reference sequence). Here the CDR3 reads CASSLAGQSEQFF. CDR3 nucleotide sequence: TGTGCCAGCAGTCTAGCGGGGCAATCGGAGCAGTTCTTC.

V and J are TRBV5-1 and TRBJ1-2; tentative D call: TRBD1 (5 bases). V lost 6 bases to trimming and J lost 3 bases, with 6 bases between them. There are 11 residues in the CDR3. The V gene's germline CDR1 is SGHRS and CDR2 YFSETQ. The CDR3 reads CASKGDYGYTF. CDR3 in DNA: TGCGCCAGCAAAGGGGACTATGGCTACACCTTC.

The chain has TRBV5-1 and TRBJ2-5; D unresolved. V was cut by 1 base and J by 1 base, with 8 bases left in between. The CDR3 runs 14 residues. The germline CDR1 and CDR2 sequences are SGHRS and YFSETQ. CDR3 region: CASSLMSTQETQYF. The CDR3 coding sequence is TGCGCCAGCAGCTTGATGTCTACCCAAGAGACCCAGTACTTC.

There are a few counts of this clone. The CDR3 spells CASSPRQSSYEQYF. DNA for the CDR3: TGTGCCAGCAGCCCCCGACAGAGCTCCTACGAGCAGTACTTC. This chain connects TRBV13 to TRBJ2-7; perhaps TRBD1 as D (5 bases). CDR1 PRHDT and CDR2 FYEKMQ come from the germline V gene (reference sequence). V shed 5 bases and J shed 0 bases, with 11 bases lying between them. The CDR3 is 14 amino acids. The full variable domain, its missing parts supplied by reference TRBV13 and TRBJ2-7, is AAGVIQSPRHLIKEKRETATLKCYPIPRHDTVYWYQQGPGQDPQFLISFYEKMQSDKGSIPDRFSAQQFSDYHSELNMSSLELGDSALYFCASSPRQSSYEQYFGPGTRLTVT.

The J gene is TRBJ2-2, the V gene TRBV5-1; perhaps TRBD2 as D (9 bases). V was cut by 4 bases and J by 5 bases, with 27 bases left in between. The CDR3 contains 19 residues. Germline V gene lookup returns CDR1 SGHRS and CDR2 YFSETQ. The CDR3 region has the DNA TGCGCCAGCAGCCAAAGACAGGGGACCCTAGCGGGATATACCGGGGAGCTGTTTTTT. Translation: CASSQRQGTLAGYTGELFF.

CDR3 DNA: TGCGCCAGCAACCCGGGACTAGCTTCCTCTTGGGAGACCCAGTACTTC. As protein: CASNPGLASSWETQYF. The genes are TRBV5-1 and TRBJ2-5; 9 nucleotides line up with TRBD2. The CDR3 is made up of 16 amino acids. The trim removed 6 bases at V and 5 bases at J, leaving 14 bases unmatched. Germline values: CDR1 SGHRS, CDR2 YFSETQ.